These 27 T cell receptor beta chains share one sample of origin, sequenced in a study of response to subunit inactivated influenza vaccine. From the RT-PCR reads, TCRdb called clonotypes with MiXCR, one entry per CDR3 protein. The sample lists 200,000 to 300,000 distinct CDR3 sequences, more than 10% occurring once. The source material was non-naive T cells sorted from PBMCs, sampled about 14 days before vaccination. These receptors were collected from a man aged 45 to 65 who received an inactivated influenza vaccine.

This clonotype was counted at least ten times. The rearrangement uses TRBV7-2 and TRBJ1-1; D gene ambiguous. Germline loops: CDR1 SGHTA, CDR2 FQGNSA. Trimming removed 2 bases at V and 0 bases at J, with 7 bases between. CDR3 length: 14 residues. CDR3 region: CASSLTHLNTEAFF. CDR3 coding DNA: TGTGCCAGCAGCTTAACACACCTGAACACTGAAGCTTTCTTT.

The sample holds many counts of this clonotype. The V and J genes are TRBV7-2 and TRBJ2-3, with 10 bases fitting TRBD2. This CDR3 is built from 16 residues. Germline CDR1 reads SGHTA; CDR2 reads FQGNSA. V dropped 0 bases and J dropped 0; count of bases not matched to a gene: 0. This chain's CDR3 is CASSLASGGSTDTQYF. As DNA, the CDR3 is TGTGCCAGCAGCTTAGCTAGCGGGGGGAGCACAGATACGCAGTATTTT. Based on the CDR3 plus reference TRBV7-2 and TRBJ2-3, the full variable domain is GAGVSQSPSNKVTEKGKDVELRCDPISGHTALYWYRQSLGQGLEFLIYFQGNSAPDKSGLPSDRFSAERTGGSVSTLTIQRTQQEDSAVYLCASSLASGGSTDTQYFGPGTRLTVL.

This clonotype has more than one count but fewer than ten. The rearrangement uses TRBV28 and TRBJ2-5, with 10 nucleotides matching TRBD1. CDR1 and CDR2 from the germline V gene are MDHEN and SYDVKM. The CDR3 covers 14 residues. The trim removed 6 bases at V and 5 bases at J, leaving 6 bases unmatched. CDR3 in amino acids: CASRGTGAGETQYF. The CDR3 nucleotides read TGTGCCAGCAGGGGGACAGGGGCTGGGGAGACCCAGTACTTC.

In this sample, this clonotype turned up a few times. The CDR3 sequence: CASSERGRGGYTF. The CDR3 nucleotides are TGTGCCAGCAGTGAAAGGGGGCGAGGTGGCTACACCTTC. The chain is built from TRBV6-1 and TRBJ1-2; the match to TRBD1 covers 7 bases. Germline V gives CDR1 MNHNS, CDR2 SASEGT. The CDR3 is made up of 13 amino acids. With V trimmed by 2 bases and J by 7 bases, 4 bases remained unmatched.

This clonotype was picked up a small number of times. The rearrangement links TRBV7-8 to TRBJ2-2; D is uncertain. CDR3 size: 13 residues. The germline gives CDR1 SGHVS, CDR2 FQNEAQ. Trimming shortened V by 5 bases and J by 6 bases, and 10 bases separated the two germline ends. This CDR3 is CASSPHQPGELFF. The CDR3 region has the DNA TGTGCCAGCAGCCCCCACCAACCCGGGGAGCTGTTTTTT.

This clonotype was detected many times. The chain joins TRBV7-9 to TRBJ2-3, with a possible D match to TRBD1 (5 bases). This CDR3 region has 15 residues. Trimming shortened V by 0 bases and J by 4 bases, and 11 bases separated the two germline ends. CDR1 and CDR2 (germline): SEHNR, FQNEAQ (reference sequence). CDR3 bases: TGTGCCAGCAGCTTAGCGGCAGGGCTGGCAGATACGCAGTATTTT. Protein sequence: CASSLAAGLADTQYF.

This clonotype was seen many times. The CDR3 DNA reads TGCAGTGCTAGAGATCTTCTAGTCCGGACCGGGGAGCTGTTTTTT. It translates to CSARDLLVRTGELFF. V is TRBV20-1 and J is TRBJ2-2; D remains unclear. The CDR3 is 15 amino acids. Germline CDR1 DFQATT, CDR2 SNEGSKA (reference sequence). Trimming stripped 0 bases from V and 5 bases from J, with 13 bases between.

This clonotype was observed a handful of times. This chain uses TRBV12-3 or TRBV12-4 with TRBJ2-6, with D tentatively TRBD1 (6 bases). This CDR3 contains 15 residues. V lost 8 bases and J 2 bases, leaving 13 bases between the germline ends. Here the CDR3 DNA reads TGTGCCAGCTGCAAACAGGGTGCTGGGGCCAACGTCCTGACTTTC. It codes for CASCKQGAGANVLTF.

This chain links TRBV12-3 or TRBV12-4 with TRBJ2-1; possible D gene TRBD1, 5 bases. This CDR3 spans 14 amino acids. V was pared by 8 bases and J by 6 bases, with 17 bases between. The CDR3 is CASRPAGLINEQFF. As DNA, the CDR3 is TGTGCCAGCCGACCCGCAGGGCTCATCAATGAGCAGTTCTTC.

There are many counts of this clonotype. This chain joins TRBV7-2 and TRBJ2-4; TRBD2 might be the D (5 bases). The CDR3 is 14 amino acids. Germline V gene sequence: CDR1 SGHTA, CDR2 FQGNSA. V lost 5 bases and J lost 3, with 11 bases in between. CDR3 DNA: TGTGCCAGCAGCCTAACCGGGGTCAAAAACATTCAGTACTTC. Protein: CASSLTGVKNIQYF.

This clonotype appeared many times. V is TRBV29-1 and J is TRBJ2-3, with D unresolved. The CDR3 covers 11 residues. The V and J ends lost 5 bases and 5 bases respectively, with 8 bases between them. Germline V gene data show CDR1 as SQVTM and CDR2 as ANQGSEA. In nucleotides, the CDR3 is TGCAGCGTTTCCGAGGTAGATACGCAGTATTTT. As protein: CSVSEVDTQYF.

The V call is TRBV11-2, the J call TRBJ2-7; maybe TRBD1 (6 bases). V shed 4 bases and J shed 5 bases, with 12 bases lying between them. This CDR3 region has 13 residues. Germline loops: CDR1 SGHAT, CDR2 FQNNGV. The CDR3 here is CASSSGQRDEQYF. The CDR3 DNA is TGTGCCAGCAGCTCTGGACAGCGCGACGAGCAGTACTTC.

The chain joins TRBV6-2 or TRBV6-3 to TRBJ1-5; 7 bases map to TRBD1. The trim removed 5 bases at V and 4 bases at J, leaving 14 bases unmatched. CDR3 size: 17 residues. From germline, CDR1 is MNHEY and CDR2 SVGEGT. The CDR3 loop reads CASSPPTTGIVNQPQHF. CDR3 nucleotides: TGTGCCAGCAGTCCCCCAACGACAGGGATAGTAAATCAGCCCCAGCATTTT.

V is TRBV6-5 and J is TRBJ2-3, with D perhaps assigned TRBD1 or TRBD2 (7 bases each). V lost 2 bases and J 7 bases, leaving 13 bases between the germline ends. The CDR3 is 14 amino acids. Per germline, CDR1 MNHEY and CDR2 SVGAGI. CDR3: CASSYGEGAHTQYF. DNA of the CDR3: TGTGCCAGCAGTTACGGGGAGGGGGCCCATACGCAGTATTTT.

This clonotype was recorded at least ten times. The chain carries TRBV12-3 or TRBV12-4 and TRBJ2-7; 10 bases are a match to TRBD2. J lost 4 bases, V lost 6 bases, and 0 bases had no gene match. The CDR3 contains 12 residues. Here the CDR3 reads CASRLAGYEQYF. In nucleotides, the CDR3 is TGTGCCAGCAGACTAGCGGGATACGAGCAGTACTTC.

This clonotype has ten or more counts. V and J are TRBV12-3 or TRBV12-4 and TRBJ2-3; TRBD1 matches 8 bases. The J segment lost 2 bases and the V segment lost 5 bases, leaving 6 bases of the junction unmatched. This CDR3 contains 15 residues. The CDR3 coding sequence is TGTGCCAGCAGTGACTACAGGGGGGTCACAGATACGCAGTATTTT. Translating gives CASSDYRGVTDTQYF.

The V and J genes are TRBV11-3 and TRBJ2-5, with a tentative D call TRBD1 (6 bases). The CDR3 runs 15 residues. V dropped 3 bases and J dropped 5 bases, with 16 bases sitting between them. Germline values: CDR1 SGHNT, CDR2 YENEEA. CDR3 bases: TGTGCCAGCAGCTTTTCTCCAGGGGCCGGTGAGACCCAGTACTTC. Its translation is CASSFSPGAGETQYF. Based on the CDR3 plus reference TRBV11-3 and TRBJ2-5, the full variable domain is EAGVVQSPRYKIIEKKQPVAFWCNPISGHNTLYWYLQNLGQGPELLIRYENEEAVDDSQLPKDRFSAERLKGVDSTLKIQPAELGDSAVYLCASSFSPGAGETQYFGPGTRLLVL.

This clonotype was seen at least ten times. The CDR3 nucleotides read TGTGCCAGCAAGGCTCACGGGGATTACGAGCAGTACTTC. This translates into CASKAHGDYEQYF. The chain is built from TRBV12-3 or TRBV12-4 and TRBJ2-7; D perhaps matches TRBD2 (5 bases). The V gene lost 7 bases and the J gene lost 4 bases, with 14 bases spanning the gap. This CDR3 has 13 residues.

This clonotype has just a few counts. V and J are TRBV7-8 and TRBJ1-1; D remains ambiguous. CDR3 length equals 12 residues. Germline-derived CDR1 and CDR2 are SGHVS and FQNEAQ. V was clipped by 3 bases and J by 3 bases, with 5 bases between them. DNA for the CDR3: TGTGCCAGCAGCTTCCGGGACACTGAAGCTTTCTTT. This codes for CASSFRDTEAFF.

The chain employs TRBV7-2 and TRBJ1-2; D remains ambiguous. The V end was cut by 2 bases, the J end by 4 bases, with 11 bases between. The CDR3 runs 14 residues. The germline V gene encodes CDR1 SGHTA and CDR2 FQGNSA. Here the CDR3 reads CASSLNRNLYGYTF. CDR3 coding DNA: TGTGCCAGCAGCTTAAATAGAAACCTCTATGGCTACACCTTC. Full variable domain (missing parts from reference TRBV7-2 and TRBJ1-2): GAGVSQSPSNKVTEKGKDVELRCDPISGHTALYWYRQSLGQGLEFLIYFQGNSAPDKSGLPSDRFSAERTGGSVSTLTIQRTQQEDSAVYLCASSLNRNLYGYTFGSGTRLTVV.

This clonotype was observed at least ten times. The chain employs TRBV7-8 and TRBJ2-7; 7 positions match TRBD2. With V trimmed by 2 bases and J by 6 bases, 10 bases remained unmatched. Germline lookup yields CDR1 SGHVS and CDR2 FQNEAQ. This CDR3 region has 15 residues. In DNA form, the CDR3 reads TGTGCCAGCAGCTTACCAGCGGGATGGGGACCCGAGCAGTACTTC. Translated, it gives CASSLPAGWGPEQYF.

This clonotype was observed a few times. The chain couples TRBV18 to TRBJ1-4; 7 nucleotides agree with TRBD1. Germline V CDR1 and CDR2: KGHSH, LQKENI. V shed 2 bases and J 3 bases; nucleotides not matched to a gene: 3. This CDR3 is 15 amino acids long. Here the CDR3 reads CASSPEGASNEKLFF. CDR3 DNA sequence: TGTGCCAGCTCACCAGAGGGGGCGTCTAATGAAAAACTGTTTTTT. Complete variable domain (other parts from reference TRBV18 and TRBJ1-4): NAGVMQNPRHLVRRRGQEARLRCSPMKGHSHVYWYRQLPEEGLKFMVYLQKENIIDESGMPKERFSAEFPKEGPSILRIQQVVRGDSAAYFCASSPEGASNEKLFFGSGTQLSVL.

The J gene is TRBJ1-1, the V gene TRBV7-9; TRBD1 is a possible D gene (5 bases). The CDR3 contains 13 residues. Between the trimmed V and J ends, which lost 0 bases and 3 bases, there was a span of 5 bases. Per the germline V gene, CDR1 is SEHNR and CDR2 is FQNEAQ (reference sequence). The CDR3 coding sequence is TGTGCCAGCAGCTTAGCACAGGACACTGAAGCTTTCTTT. It is translated as CASSLAQDTEAFF. Full variable domain (missing parts from reference TRBV7-9 and TRBJ1-1): DTGVSQNPRHKITKRGQNVTFRCDPISEHNRLYWYRQTLGQGPEFLTYFQNEAQLEKSRLLSDRFSAERPKGSFSTLEIQRTEQGDSAMYLCASSLAQDTEAFFGQGTRLTVV.

In this sample, this clonotype turned up a few times. DNA of the CDR3: TGTGCCAGCAGTCCGAAGACTAGCGGTCCCTACGAGCAGTACTTC. Its translation is CASSPKTSGPYEQYF. The chain carries TRBV27 and TRBJ2-7; 9 nucleotides match TRBD2. V trimming: 5 bases; J trimming: 2 bases; junction bases outside the gene matches: 7. CDR3 length: 15 amino acids. Germline loops: CDR1 MNHEY, CDR2 SMNVEV (reference sequence).

This chain uses TRBV5-1 with TRBJ2-3, with TRBD1 matching over 7 bases. This CDR3 has 16 residues. Unmatched junction bases numbered 8, after V lost 2 bases and J lost 2 bases. The V gene's germline CDR1 is SGHRS and CDR2 YFSETQ. The CDR3 reads CASSLRDRSPTDTQYF. For the CDR3, the DNA is TGCGCCAGCAGCTTACGGGACAGAAGCCCCACAGATACGCAGTATTTT.

This clonotype came up many times. The rearrangement links TRBV20-1 to TRBJ1-1; weak D call: TRBD1 (6 bases). The germline V gene has CDR1 DFQATT and CDR2 SNEGSKA (reference sequence). Between the trimmed V and J ends, which lost 2 bases and 7 bases, there was a span of 14 bases. This CDR3 has 13 amino acids. CDR3 sequence reads: CSARNREAGEAFF. CDR3 sequence (DNA): TGCAGTGCTAGAAACAGGGAGGCGGGTGAAGCTTTCTTT.

This clonotype was observed many times. The chain employs TRBV10-3 and TRBJ1-1; weak D call: TRBD1 (5 bases). Per the germline V gene, CDR1 is ENHRY and CDR2 is SYGVKD. This CDR3 contains 12 residues. Trimming removed 3 bases at V and 11 bases at J, with 13 bases between. CDR3 loop: CAISELGTGAFF. Written as DNA, the CDR3 is TGTGCCATCAGTGAATTGGGGACTGGGGCTTTCTTT.